The 29 T cell receptor beta chains listed next were all sequenced from one sample in a study of T-cell memory formation after mild COVID-19. TCRdb reprocessed the 5' RACE reads with MiXCR, giving one entry per CDR3 protein. The sample consists of some 350,000 distinct CDR3 sequences, over 10% of them appearing once. The specimen sequenced was PBMCs or a T cell subset sorted from them (not recorded which). The receptor source for this set is a man aged 18-30 years who had mild COVID-19 (a few samples of this study predate the infection). Cell type and time point are not known.

This clonotype was seen many times. V is TRBV6-5 and J is TRBJ2-1; tentatively, D is TRBD1 or TRBD2 (5 bases each). There are 15 residues in the CDR3. V lost 5 bases to trimming and J lost 7 bases, with 18 bases between them. The germline V gene encodes CDR1 MNHEY and CDR2 SVGAGI. The CDR3 sequence: CASSAPGTGRNEQFF. The CDR3 DNA is TGTGCCAGCAGTGCCCCCGGGACGGGTAGGAATGAGCAGTTCTTC.

This clonotype showed up just a few times. The rearrangement joins TRBV6-5 to TRBJ2-3; 8 bases match TRBD2. The germline CDR1 and CDR2 sequences are MNHEY and SVGAGI. The CDR3 runs to 17 residues. Trimming cost V 0 bases and J 5 bases; bases outside gene matches: 10. The CDR3 DNA sequence: TGTGCCAGCAGTTACTCGATTCGGGGGGGCGATAGAGATACGCAGTATTTT. This translates into CASSYSIRGGDRDTQYF.

At least ten counts were recorded for this clonotype. The CDR3, as DNA: TGTGCCAGCAGTCTAGACAGCAACTATGGCTACACCTTC. Amino acids: CASSLDSNYGYTF. The chain is built from TRBV6-5 and TRBJ1-2; D may be TRBD1 (5 bases). Trimming stripped 5 bases from V and 2 bases from J, with 9 bases between. Germline assignment: CDR1 MNHEY and CDR2 SVGAGI. There are 13 residues in the CDR3.

This clonotype has a handful of counts. The V gene is TRBV19, the J gene TRBJ2-3; 7 bases match TRBD1. V gave up 5 bases and J gave up 4 bases; unmatched junction bases: 12. Germline CDR1 and CDR2: LNHDA and SQIVND (reference sequence). This CDR3 region has 16 residues. CDR3 sequence: CASSWAGRGGSDTQYF. CDR3 DNA sequence: TGTGCCAGTAGTTGGGCTGGGAGAGGGGGCTCAGATACGCAGTATTTT.

CDR3 sequence reads: CASSLSLAGGPGTYEQYV. The DNA of the CDR3 is TGTGCCAGCAGTTTAAGTCTAGCGGGGGGGCCAGGCACCTACGAGCAGTACGTC. V usage is TRBV28 and J usage is TRBJ2-7; TRBD2 aligns across 12 bases. With V trimmed by 2 bases and J by 2 bases, 10 bases remained unmatched. CDR3 length: 18 amino acids. In germline, CDR1 is MDHEN, CDR2 SYDVKM.

The CDR3 protein is CASRPGQVNYGYTF. The CDR3 region has the DNA TGTGCCAGCAGGCCGGGACAGGTTAACTATGGCTACACCTTC. This rearrangement joins TRBV4-2 to TRBJ1-2, with 8 bases lining up with TRBD1. This CDR3 comprises 14 residues. The junction had 4 bases not matched to a gene; V was cut back by 6 bases and J by 1 base. Germline lookup yields CDR1 LGHNA and CDR2 YNFKEQ.

This clonotype has only a few counts. The rearrangement uses TRBV12-3 or TRBV12-4 and TRBJ2-6, with D perhaps TRBD1 (6 bases). Deletions cut 2 bases from V and 0 bases from J, with 14 bases between. The CDR3 loop spans 18 amino acids. CDR3: CASSLRTVLYSGANVLTF. The CDR3 bases are TGTGCCAGCAGTTTAAGGACAGTCCTATACTCTGGGGCCAACGTCCTGACTTTC.

This clonotype was counted between two and nine times. V gene TRBV5-1 combines with J gene TRBJ1-2; TRBD1 aligns across 7 bases. Germline-derived CDR1 and CDR2 are SGHRS and YFSETQ. The trim removed 4 bases at V and 8 bases at J, leaving 11 bases unmatched. The CDR3 is made up of 14 amino acids. The chain's CDR3 is CASSRTGAQRGYTF. CDR3 in DNA: TGCGCCAGCAGCCGAACAGGGGCGCAACGGGGCTACACCTTC.

The chain couples TRBV9 to TRBJ2-2; 7 bases map to TRBD1. The CDR3 consists of 14 residues. V shed 4 bases and J 6 bases; nucleotides not matched to a gene: 6. Germline V lookup: CDR1 SGDLS, CDR2 YYNGEE. DNA of the CDR3: TGTGCCAGCAGCCCCCAGACAGGGTCCGGGGAGCTGTTTTTT. This sequence encodes CASSPQTGSGELFF. The entire variable domain, with the rest obtained from reference TRBV9 and TRBJ2-2, is as follows: DSGVTQTPKHLITATGQRVTLRCSPRSGDLSVYWYQQSLDQGLQFLIQYYNGEERAKGNILERFSAQQFPDLHSELNLSSLELGDSALYFCASSPQTGSGELFFGEGSRLTVL.

The sample holds a few counts of this clonotype. V and J are TRBV20-1 and TRBJ1-6, with 10 positions matching TRBD1. The CDR3 totals 17 residues. Trimming at V came to 1 base and at J to 13 bases, leaving 16 bases not matched to a gene. The germline CDR1 and CDR2 sequences are DFQATT and SNEGSKA (reference sequence). CDR3 in amino acids: CSARVLMSGTGATPLHF. As DNA, the CDR3 is TGCAGTGCTAGAGTACTAATGAGCGGGACAGGGGCCACCCCCCTCCACTTT.

Ten or more counts support this clonotype. The chain employs TRBV15 and TRBJ2-5; 9 bases agree with TRBD1. This CDR3 has 16 amino acids. The V gene's germline CDR1 is LNHNV and CDR2 YYDKDF (reference sequence). Trimming at V came to 0 bases and at J to 9 bases, leaving 11 bases not matched to a gene. CDR3 sequence: CATSRDKGTGFFSQYF. For the CDR3, the DNA is TGTGCCACCAGCAGAGATAAAGGGACAGGGTTTTTTTCCCAGTACTTC.

This clonotype has only a few counts. The chain uses TRBV6-1 and TRBJ2-3; maybe TRBD1 (6 bases). Germline V lookup: CDR1 MNHNS, CDR2 SASEGT. The V end was cut by 2 bases, the J end by 8 bases, with 20 bases between. The CDR3 has 16 amino acids. This CDR3 is CASSEFQGLLMGTQYF. The CDR3 nucleotides are TGTGCCAGCAGTGAATTTCAGGGGTTATTAATGGGTACGCAGTATTTT.

The rearrangement uses TRBV5-1 and TRBJ1-5; possibly TRBD1 for D (5 bases). V lost 5 bases and J 0 bases, leaving 9 bases between the germline ends. CDR1 SGHRS and CDR2 YFSETQ come from the germline V gene. The CDR3 spans 14 residues. CDR3 sequence reads: CASRDSDSNQPQHF. The CDR3 DNA is TGCGCCAGCAGAGACAGCGATAGCAATCAGCCCCAGCATTTT.

The gene calls are TRBV7-9 and TRBJ2-3; D possibly corresponds to TRBD2 (6 bases). The CDR3 runs to 12 residues. In germline, CDR1 is SEHNR, CDR2 FQNEAQ (reference sequence). Trimming took 10 bases from V and 3 from J, leaving 11 bases between them. CDR3 protein: CAIGLATDTQYF. In DNA form, the CDR3 reads TGTGCCATTGGGCTAGCGACAGATACGCAGTATTTT.

The chain couples TRBV11-1 to TRBJ1-1; D is unclear. There are 11 residues in the CDR3. CDR1 SGHAT and CDR2 FQDESV come from the germline V gene (reference sequence). Trimming shortened V by 3 bases and J by 9 bases, and 8 bases separated the two germline ends. DNA for the CDR3: TGTGCCAGCAGCTTCGGGCCTCAAGCTTTCTTT. Amino acid sequence: CASSFGPQAFF.

This clonotype was observed a few times. The CDR3 sequence: CASRVPGASDTQYF. The CDR3 coding sequence is TGTGCCAGCAGGGTCCCGGGGGCGTCAGATACGCAGTATTTT. The chain links TRBV6-5 to TRBJ2-3; D may correspond to TRBD1 or TRBD2 (6 bases each). The length of the CDR3 is 14 residues. The germline CDR1 and CDR2 sequences are MNHEY and SVGAGI. Trimming removed 6 bases from V and 4 bases from J, with 14 bases in between.

In its sample, this clonotype was seen many times. The chain combines TRBV6-2 or TRBV6-3 with TRBJ2-7; TRBD2 might be the D (6 bases). Trimming shortened V by 6 bases and J by 3 bases, and 12 bases separated the two germline ends. CDR1 and CDR2 (germline): MNHEY, SVGEGT. This CDR3 region has 13 residues. The CDR3 DNA follows: TGTGCCAGCAGCCGGGGAGGAGTCTACGAGCAGTACGTC. Translated, it gives CASSRGGVYEQYV.

This clonotype was observed a handful of times. CDR3 bases: TGTGCCAGCAAGGGACACCGCTACGAGCAGTACGTC. Translating gives CASKGHRYEQYV. The rearrangement uses TRBV2 and TRBJ2-7; D possibly corresponds to TRBD1 (6 bases). The germline gives CDR1 SNHLY, CDR2 FYNNEI. V lost 7 bases and J lost 3, with 10 bases in between. The CDR3 is 12 residues long.

The rearrangement uses TRBV19 and TRBJ2-6, with D possibly being TRBD1 (6 bases). This CDR3 contains 17 residues. CDR1 and CDR2 from the germline V gene are LNHDA and SQIVND (reference sequence). V gave up 7 bases and J gave up 0 bases, with 16 bases separating them. The CDR3 DNA sequence: TGTGCCAGTACGTACAGGGTGACCCGCTCTGGGGCCAACGTCCTGACTTTC. Amino acids: CASTYRVTRSGANVLTF.

The chain has TRBV24-1 and TRBJ2-3, with D perhaps matching TRBD1 (5 bases). Between the trimmed V and J ends, which lost 1 base and 1 base, there was a span of 11 bases. The CDR3 totals 16 residues. CDR1 and CDR2 from the germline V gene are KGHDR and SFDVKD. CDR3: CATSDFGARGTDTQYF. CDR3 nucleotides: TGTGCCACCAGTGATTTTGGGGCCAGGGGCACAGATACGCAGTATTTT.

This chain connects TRBV7-2 to TRBJ1-6; maybe TRBD1 (6 bases). V was pared by 4 bases and J by 6 bases, with 13 bases between. Germline-derived CDR1 and CDR2 are SGHTA and FQGNSA. The CDR3 loop spans 15 amino acids. The CDR3 sequence is CASSSQGTLNSPLHF. The CDR3, as DNA: TGTGCCAGCAGCTCTCAGGGGACCCTTAATTCACCCCTCCACTTT.

This clonotype has a handful of counts. The junction differs from germline at one of its ends, possibly a read error. The V call is TRBV7-7, the J call TRBJ2-5; D possibly corresponds to TRBD2 (5 bases). CDR3 length equals 15 residues. Germline V gene data show CDR1 as SSHAT and CDR2 as FNYEAQ (reference sequence). The CDR3 loop is CASSLAIASGETQYF. The CDR3 region has the DNA TGTGCTAGCAGCTTAGCGATAGCTTCTGGGGAGACCCAGTACTTC.

This clonotype showed up just a few times. The rearrangement uses TRBV7-9 and TRBJ1-1, with D perhaps matching TRBD1 (5 bases). This CDR3 region has 14 residues. Trimming pared 3 bases from V and 11 bases from J, leaving 19 bases between. The germline V gene has CDR1 SEHNR and CDR2 FQNEAQ (reference sequence). Here the CDR3 reads CASSLGAVGVEAFF. DNA for the CDR3: TGTGCCAGCAGCTTGGGAGCGGTGGGGGTTGAGGCTTTCTTT.

This clonotype showed up many times. The chain is built from TRBV12-3 or TRBV12-4 and TRBJ1-2; D is unclear. Between the trimmed V and J ends, which lost 4 bases and 3 bases, there was a span of 3 bases. This CDR3 is 11 amino acids long. This CDR3 reads CASSYDYGYTF. DNA for the CDR3: TGTGCCAGCAGTTATGACTATGGCTACACCTTC.

This clonotype was recorded many times. V is TRBV24-1 and J is TRBJ2-1, with 8 bases aligning to TRBD2. This CDR3 contains 16 residues. Germline CDR1 KGHDR, CDR2 SFDVKD. V shed 3 bases, J shed 7 bases, and the junction held 10 bases outside the gene matches. CDR3 DNA sequence: TGTGCCACCAGTGATGGTAGCGGGACTGCGGGTAATGAGCAGTTCTTC. The encoded protein is CATSDGSGTAGNEQFF.

This clonotype was detected a few times. The chain links TRBV5-1 to TRBJ2-1; TRBD2 aligns across 8 bases. This CDR3 region has 16 residues. The V segment lost 1 base and the J segment 0 bases; nucleotides outside the gene matches: 3. Germline values: CDR1 SGHRS, CDR2 YFSETQ. CDR3 loop: CASSLRRGVSYNEQFF. As DNA, the CDR3 is TGCGCCAGCAGCTTGAGGCGGGGGGTCTCCTACAATGAGCAGTTCTTC.

The rearrangement uses TRBV5-1 and TRBJ2-3; D is possibly TRBD2 (6 bases). The germline V gene has CDR1 SGHRS and CDR2 YFSETQ. This CDR3 is built from 17 residues. V was trimmed by 2 bases and J by 0 bases, leaving 16 bases between them. CDR3 nucleotides: TGCGCCAGCAGCTTCCTAGCGCGGGGACCTAGCACAGATACGCAGTATTTT. Its translation is CASSFLARGPSTDTQYF.

V usage is TRBV4-2 and J usage is TRBJ1-1; D gene ambiguous. Trimming took off 0 bases at V and 4 bases at J, with 12 bases between the two ends. The CDR3 consists of 15 residues. Germline CDR1 is LGHNA and CDR2 is YNFKEQ. CDR3 nucleotide sequence: TGTGCCAGCAGCCAAGATATCCGGGGAGTCACTGAAGCTTTCTTT. This codes for CASSQDIRGVTEAFF.

This clonotype was seen only a few times. This chain joins TRBV4-2 and TRBJ2-2; tentative D call: TRBD1 (5 bases). The V end was cut by 2 bases, the J end by 4 bases, with 11 bases between. CDR1 LGHNA and CDR2 YNFKEQ come from the germline V gene. This CDR3 is built from 15 residues. The chain's CDR3 is CASSQPAGLTGELFF. Written as DNA, the CDR3 is TGTGCCAGCAGCCAACCGGCAGGGCTCACCGGGGAGCTGTTTTTT.